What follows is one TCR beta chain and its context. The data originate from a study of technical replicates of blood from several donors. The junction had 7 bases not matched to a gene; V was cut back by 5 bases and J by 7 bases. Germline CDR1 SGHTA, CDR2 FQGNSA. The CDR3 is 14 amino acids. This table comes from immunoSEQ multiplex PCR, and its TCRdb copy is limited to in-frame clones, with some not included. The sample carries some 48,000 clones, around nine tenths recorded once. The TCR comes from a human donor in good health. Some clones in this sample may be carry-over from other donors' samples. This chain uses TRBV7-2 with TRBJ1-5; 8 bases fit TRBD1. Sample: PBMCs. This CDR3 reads CASSHGQGRQPQHF. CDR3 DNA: TGTGCCAGCAGCCACGGACAGGGACGCCAGCCCCAGCATTTT. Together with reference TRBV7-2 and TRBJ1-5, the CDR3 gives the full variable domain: GAGVSQSPSNKVTEKGKDVELRCDPISGHTALYWYRQSLGQGLEFLIYFQGNSAPDKSGLPSDRFSAERTGGSVSTLTIQRTQQEDSAVYLCASSHGQGRQPQHFGDGTRLSIL.